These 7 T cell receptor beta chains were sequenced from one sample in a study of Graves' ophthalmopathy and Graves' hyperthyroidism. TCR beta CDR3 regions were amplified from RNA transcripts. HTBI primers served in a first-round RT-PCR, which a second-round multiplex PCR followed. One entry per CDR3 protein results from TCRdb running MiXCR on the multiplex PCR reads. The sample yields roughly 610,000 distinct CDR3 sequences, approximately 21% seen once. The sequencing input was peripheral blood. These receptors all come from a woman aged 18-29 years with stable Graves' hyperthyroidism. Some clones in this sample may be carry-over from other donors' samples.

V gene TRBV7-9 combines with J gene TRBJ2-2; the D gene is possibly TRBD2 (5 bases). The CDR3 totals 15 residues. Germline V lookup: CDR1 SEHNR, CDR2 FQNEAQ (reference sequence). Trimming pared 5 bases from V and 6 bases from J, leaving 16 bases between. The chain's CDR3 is CASSPRSRVAGELFF. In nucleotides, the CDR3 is TGTGCCAGCAGCCCCCGCTCGCGGGTCGCCGGGGAGCTGTTTTTT.

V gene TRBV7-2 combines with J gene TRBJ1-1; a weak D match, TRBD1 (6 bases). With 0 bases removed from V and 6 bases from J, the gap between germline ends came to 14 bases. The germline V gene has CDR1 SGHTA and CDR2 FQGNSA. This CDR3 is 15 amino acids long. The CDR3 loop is CASSLAQGSRAEAFF. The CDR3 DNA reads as TGTGCCAGCAGCTTAGCACAGGGAAGTCGGGCTGAAGCTTTCTTT. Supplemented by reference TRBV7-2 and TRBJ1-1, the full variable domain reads GAGVSQSPSNKVTEKGKDVELRCDPISGHTALYWYRQSLGQGLEFLIYFQGNSAPDKSGLPSDRFSAERTGGSVSTLTIQRTQQEDSAVYLCASSLAQGSRAEAFFGQGTRLTVV.

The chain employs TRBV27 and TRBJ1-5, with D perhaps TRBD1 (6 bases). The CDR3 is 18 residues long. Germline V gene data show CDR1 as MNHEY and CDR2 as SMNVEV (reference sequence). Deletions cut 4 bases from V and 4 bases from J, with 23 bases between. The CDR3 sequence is CASSYYRGGGGANQPQHF. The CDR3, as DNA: TGTGCCAGCAGTTACTATAGAGGCGGGGGGGGCGCAAATCAGCCCCAGCATTTT.

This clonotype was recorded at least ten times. Here the CDR3 reads CASSPGTSGSQETQYF. In DNA, the CDR3 is TGTGCCAGCAGCCCCGGGACTAGCGGGAGCCAAGAGACCCAGTACTTC. This chain connects TRBV7-3 to TRBJ2-5; TRBD2 matches 14 bases. This CDR3 is built from 16 residues. The V gene's germline CDR1 is SGHTA and CDR2 FQGTGA. Germline trimming cut 5 bases from V and 1 base from J; bases unmatched to any gene: 3.

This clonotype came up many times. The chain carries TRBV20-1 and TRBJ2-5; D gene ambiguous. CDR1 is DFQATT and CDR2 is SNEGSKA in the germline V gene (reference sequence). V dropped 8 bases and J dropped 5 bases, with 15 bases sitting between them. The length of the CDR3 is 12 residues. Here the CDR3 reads CSTPEVYETQYF. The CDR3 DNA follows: TGCAGTACTCCCGAGGTGTACGAGACCCAGTACTTC.

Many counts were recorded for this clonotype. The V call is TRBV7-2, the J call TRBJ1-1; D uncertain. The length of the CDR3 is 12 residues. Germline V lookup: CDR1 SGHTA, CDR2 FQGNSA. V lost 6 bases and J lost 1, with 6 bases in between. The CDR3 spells CASRLTNTEAFF. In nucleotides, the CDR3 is TGTGCCAGCAGGTTGACGAACACTGAAGCTTTCTTT.

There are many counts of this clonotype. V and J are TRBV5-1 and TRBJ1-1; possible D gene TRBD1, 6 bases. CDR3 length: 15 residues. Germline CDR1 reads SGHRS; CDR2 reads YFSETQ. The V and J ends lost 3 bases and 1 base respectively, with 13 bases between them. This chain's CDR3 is CASSSGGLPNTEAFF. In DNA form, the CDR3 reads TGCGCCAGCAGCTCTGGGGGCCTCCCGAACACTGAAGCTTTCTTT.